This T cell receptor (beta chain) is from a study of T-cell memory formation after mild COVID-19. The CDR3 totals 15 residues. Germline loops: CDR1 MNHNS, CDR2 SASEGT. Germline trimming cut 2 bases from V and 2 bases from J; bases unmatched to any gene: 4. Each CDR3 protein gets one entry after TCRdb re-called the 5' RACE reads with MiXCR. Of roughly 550,000 distinct CDR3 sequences listed, roughly 20% are singletons. This clonotype was found a few times. Sequencing was carried out using PBMCs or a T cell subset sorted from them (not recorded which). The rearrangement uses TRBV6-1 and TRBJ1-2; TRBD1 agrees at 8 bases. The receptor's source is an adult woman who had mild COVID-19 (a few samples of this study predate the infection). Cell type and time point are not known. CDR3 nucleotides: TGTGCCAGCAGTGAACGGACAGGGCCAAACTATGGCTACACCTTC. The encoded protein is CASSERTGPNYGYTF.